The clone carrying this T cell receptor beta chain was counted a few times. Its target is unknown. Regarding the study as a whole: Greatest tumor Treg TCR overlap was with tumor naive CD4+ cells. Tumor memory CD4+ T cell TCR gene usage was found to cluster with blood and lymph node memory CD4+ cells and with lymph node naive CD4+ cells.

Semi-nested PCR with Nested Universal Primer A followed constant-region reverse priming of full-length variable regions. Via MiXCR, TCRdb re-called the 5' RACE reads, giving one row per CDR3 protein. The sample has some 32,000 distinct CDR3 sequences, roughly 25% seen once. Germline V gene data show CDR1 as KGHDR and CDR2 as SFDVKD. The germline V and J ends were trimmed by 10 bases and 8 bases, with 11 bases remaining between them. The CDR3 totals 11 residues. Sequencing used memory CD4+ T cells sorted from blood. Subset here: memory CD4+ T cells, CD4+CD45RO+CD25-. The chain uses TRBV24-1 and TRBJ2-1; D might be TRBD1 (5 bases). The sequence was obtained from a female donor with breast cancer. The CDR3 nucleotides read TGTGCCACTAAAGCCAGGGATGAGCAGTTCTTC. Protein: CATKARDEQFF.